Shown below are 22 T cell receptor beta chains from a single sample sequenced in a study of monozygotic twins with cystic fibrosis. Here immunoSEQ multiplex PCR was the method, and the copy in TCRdb shows in-frame clones only, minus some. The sample includes about 32,000 clones, around 96% of them seen just once. Sequenced material: blood. The receptors were sampled from a girl between 2 and 10 years old with cystic fibrosis.

The chain has TRBV19 and TRBJ2-7, with 9 bases lining up with TRBD2. The CDR3 length is 14 residues. The junction had 5 bases not matched to a gene; V was cut back by 6 bases and J by 2 bases. CDR1 and CDR2 from the germline V gene are LNHDA and SQIVND (reference sequence). CDR3 in DNA: TGTGCCAGTAGGATTAGCGGGAGTGCCTACGAGCAGTACTTC. This codes for CASRISGSAYEQYF.

The V gene is TRBV5-1, the J gene TRBJ1-5, with D perhaps matching TRBD1 (6 bases). This CDR3 contains 15 residues. Trimming shortened V by 0 bases and J by 0 bases, and 7 bases separated the two germline ends. Germline V gene data show CDR1 as SGHRS and CDR2 as YFSETQ. The CDR3 sequence is CASSLEGDSNQPQHF. CDR3 DNA sequence: TGCGCCAGCAGCTTGGAGGGGGATAGCAATCAGCCCCAGCATTTT.

The genes are TRBV6-1 and TRBJ2-3; tentative D call: TRBD2 (6 bases). Germline V lookup: CDR1 MNHNS, CDR2 SASEGT. This CDR3 contains 17 residues. The V end lost 0 bases, the J end lost 4 bases, and 17 bases lay between the germline ends. The DNA for the CDR3 is TGTGCCAGCAGTGAAGCGCGGCAGCGGAGGGGCGCAGATACGCAGTATTTT. Amino acid sequence: CASSEARQRRGADTQYF.

V usage is TRBV19 and J usage is TRBJ1-2, with D possibly TRBD1 on 5 matching bases. This CDR3 contains 13 residues. The germline gives CDR1 LNHDA, CDR2 SQIVND (reference sequence). V was cut by 4 bases and J by 13 bases, with 19 bases left in between. CDR3: CASSNAGEGVSTF. The CDR3 DNA reads TGTGCCAGTAGTAACGCGGGGGAAGGAGTCTCCACCTTC. Based on the CDR3 plus reference TRBV19 and TRBJ1-2, the full variable domain is DGGITQSPKYLFRKEGQNVTLSCEQNLNHDAMYWYRQDPGQGLRLIYYSQIVNDFQKGDIAEGYSVSREKKESFPLTVTSAQKNPTAFYLCASSNAGEGVSTFGSGTRLTVV.

J is TRBJ2-5 and V is TRBV7-6; unclear D gene. V lost 5 bases to trimming and J lost 2 bases, with 3 bases between them. The CDR3 runs 11 residues. CDR1 is SGHVS, CDR2 FNYEAQ, per germline. This chain's CDR3 is CASSLQETQYF. CDR3 in DNA: TGTGCCAGCAGCCTACAAGAGACCCAGTACTTC.

The rearrangement links TRBV28 to TRBJ2-7; the match to TRBD1 covers 7 bases. The CDR3 has 16 residues. Germline CDR1 reads MDHEN; CDR2 reads SYDVKM. V lost 3 bases, J lost 0 bases, and 8 bases stayed unmatched. This CDR3 is CASSFPDRASSYEQYF. CDR3 bases: TGTGCCAGCAGTTTCCCAGACAGGGCAAGCTCCTACGAGCAGTACTTC.

The V and J genes are TRBV6-5 and TRBJ1-5; no reliable D call. The germline V and J ends were trimmed by 6 bases and 6 bases, with 15 bases remaining between them. The CDR3 length is 14 residues. Germline CDR1 is MNHEY and CDR2 is SVGAGI. In nucleotides, the CDR3 is TGTGCCAGCAGGCCCGGACGGGATATTCAGCCCCAGCATTTT. Translation gives CASRPGRDIQPQHF.

The chain is built from TRBV5-8 and TRBJ1-2; no firm D call. CDR1 and CDR2 from the germline V gene are SGHTS and YDEGEE. This CDR3 spans 12 amino acids. V was cut by 0 bases and J by 4 bases, with 4 bases left in between. The CDR3 loop reads CASSLDAYGYTF. The CDR3 DNA follows: TGTGCCAGCAGCTTGGACGCCTATGGCTACACCTTC.

The rearrangement links TRBV6-5 to TRBJ2-5; 9 positions agree with TRBD1. J gave up 3 bases and V 6 bases, and 5 bases lay outside the gene matches. The CDR3 runs to 14 residues. From germline, CDR1 is MNHEY and CDR2 SVGAGI. CDR3 loop: CASRTGTGKETQYF. The CDR3 DNA reads as TGTGCCAGCAGAACCGGGACAGGGAAAGAGACCCAGTACTTC.

The chain couples TRBV15 to TRBJ2-7; D is unresolved. Trimming removed 5 bases from V and 3 bases from J, with 11 bases in between. Germline assignment: CDR1 LNHNV and CDR2 YYDKDF (reference sequence). This CDR3 has 13 amino acids. The CDR3 DNA reads as TGTGCCACCAGCGGAACAAATAGCTACGAGCAGTACTTC. It codes for CATSGTNSYEQYF.

This rearrangement joins TRBV5-8 to TRBJ1-1; possibly TRBD1 for D (5 bases). Between the trimmed V and J ends, which lost 6 bases and 4 bases, there was a span of 25 bases. Germline V gene lookup returns CDR1 SGHTS and CDR2 YDEGEE. The CDR3 is made up of 17 amino acids. CDR3 coding DNA: TGTGCCAGCACCTCCGGTGGCCGGCAAGGGGTTGGCACTGAAGCTTTCTTT. It yields the protein CASTSGGRQGVGTEAFF.

V gene TRBV2 combines with J gene TRBJ1-1, with a tentative D call TRBD1 (6 bases). Trimming shortened V by 4 bases and J by 4 bases, and 10 bases separated the two germline ends. CDR3 length: 13 residues. Germline loops: CDR1 SNHLY, CDR2 FYNNEI. CDR3 in DNA: TGTGCCAGCAGTGGAGGAGGGGGCACTGAAGCTTTCTTT. This codes for CASSGGGGTEAFF.

This sequence joins TRBV4-2 and TRBJ2-5, with TRBD2 matching over 11 bases. The CDR3 is made up of 20 amino acids. V was pared by 0 bases and J by 2 bases, with 14 bases of the junction left unmatched. Germline CDR1 is LGHNA and CDR2 is YNFKEQ. The CDR3: CASSQEGRVAGGLAQETQYF. CDR3 sequence (DNA): TGTGCCAGCAGCCAAGAGGGGAGGGTAGCGGGAGGGTTAGCTCAAGAGACCCAGTACTTC.

The J gene is TRBJ2-7, the V gene TRBV30; D is perhaps TRBD1 (6 bases). This CDR3 comprises 14 residues. Trimming removed 4 bases at V and 3 bases at J, with 16 bases between. CDR1 and CDR2 (germline): GTSNPN, SVGIG (reference sequence). As DNA, the CDR3 is TGTGCCTGGAATTCTCAGGGGTTTAACTACGAGCAGTACTTC. Translating gives CAWNSQGFNYEQYF.

The chain carries TRBV6-5 and TRBJ1-1; tentatively, D is TRBD1 (6 bases). The CDR3 contains 13 residues. V was trimmed by 6 bases and J by 4 bases, leaving 12 bases between them. CDR1 and CDR2 (germline): MNHEY, SVGAGI. CDR3 amino acids: CASRGQGTTEAFF. DNA for the CDR3: TGTGCCAGCAGAGGCCAGGGGACCACTGAAGCTTTCTTT.

This rearrangement joins TRBV15 to TRBJ2-3, with 7 bases identical to TRBD2. There are 15 residues in the CDR3. V shed 1 base and J 3 bases; nucleotides not matched to a gene: 4. CDR1 is LNHNV and CDR2 is YYDKDF in the germline V gene (reference sequence). The DNA of the CDR3 is TGTGCCACCAGCAGAGGAGGGGAGGGGACAGATACGCAGTATTTT. This encodes CATSRGGEGTDTQYF.

The rearrangement joins TRBV7-2 to TRBJ2-5; a weak D match, TRBD1 (6 bases). The CDR3 loop spans 16 amino acids. Trimming stripped 5 bases from V and 3 bases from J, with 19 bases between. Germline-derived CDR1 and CDR2 are SGHTA and FQGNSA. DNA for the CDR3: TGTGCCAGCAGCGGGGGCCCGAGGCTATTGAAAGAGACCCAGTACTTC. Translated: CASSGGPRLLKETQYF.

On this clone: One junction end does not reproduce the germline sequence, and a read error may be involved. The chain uses TRBV20-1 and TRBJ2-1; 11 positions agree with TRBD1. The CDR3 is 10 residues long. Germline loops: CDR1 DFQATT, CDR2 SNEGSKA (reference sequence). The CDR3 bases are TGCAGTGCATACCGGGACAGGGGGATCTTC. Protein: CSAYRDRGIF.

The chain is built from TRBV7-9 and TRBJ1-2; 11 nucleotides align to TRBD1. Germline assignment: CDR1 SEHNR and CDR2 FQNEAQ (reference sequence). This CDR3 is 15 amino acids long. V shed 5 bases and J 5 bases; nucleotides not matched to a gene: 7. CDR3 sequence: CASSHPGQGVYGYTF. CDR3 nucleotide sequence: TGTGCCAGCAGCCACCCGGGACAGGGGGTGTATGGCTACACCTTC.

The J gene is TRBJ1-2, the V gene TRBV7-2; 8 bases map to TRBD1. Looked up from germline, CDR1 is SGHTA and CDR2 is FQGNSA. The CDR3 has 16 residues. Losses at the gene ends were 6 bases for V and 3 bases for J; bases not matched to a gene: 12. In DNA form, the CDR3 reads TGTGCCAGCAGGGAAGTTTCAGGGGGCGGCTACTATGGCTACACCTTC. Encoded protein: CASREVSGGGYYGYTF.

The genes are TRBV27 and TRBJ2-7; TRBD1 matches at 8 bases. CDR3 length: 14 amino acids. After removal of 2 bases from V and 2 bases from J, the junction contained 2 bases not matched to a gene. The germline V gene has CDR1 MNHEY and CDR2 SMNVEV (reference sequence). CDR3 nucleotide sequence: TGTGCCAGCAGTTTACAGGGGGCCCCCTACGAGCAGTACTTC. Amino acid sequence: CASSLQGAPYEQYF.

This chain connects TRBV11-2 to TRBJ2-1, with 9 bases fitting TRBD2. V was pared by 4 bases and J by 1 base, with 8 bases of the junction left unmatched. This CDR3 comprises 17 residues. The germline CDR1 and CDR2 sequences are SGHAT and FQNNGV. The CDR3 DNA follows: TGTGCCAGCAGCTCCTTGGCTAGCGGGACTTCCTACAATGAGCAGTTCTTC. This translates into CASSSLASGTSYNEQFF.